This entry is about one TCR beta chain. Its antigen is unknown. No base quality information exists; no much larger clone differs at one position. The CDR3 regions of human TCRbeta chains were subjected to immunosequencing. In the original analysis: TCRs in the repertoires were compared against a reference library of SARS-CoV-2-specific TCRs that had been generated with the MIRA antigen-specificity platform. Breadth was defined as the fraction of unique TCRs that were SARS-CoV-2-associated, and depth was defined as the fraction of total T cells that were SARS-CoV-2-associated. Each spike-specific TCR was assigned to its reactive spike region and to a CD4 or CD8 class using the MIRA data. Log10-transformed breadth and depth values were compared by one-way ANOVA with Sidak's multiple comparisons tests. TCRdb limited this immuneACCESS table to in-frame rearrangements with V and J called. A share of clones is missing; checked studies link under half to unresolved V genes, and the rest is unexplained. That table furnishes V, J and clone size, whereas the DNA furnished D and trimming. This sample comprises some 130,000 clones, 85% to 90% of them detected only once. The ten largest clones capture 8.4% of the sample.

V is clipped by 4 bases and J by 0 bases, and the sequence between their germline boundaries is 10 bases long. There are 15 amino acids in the CDR3, from cysteine to phenylalanine inclusive. Only the CDR3 part of the read is kept: 45 bases, read in frame from the first base. According to the germline V gene, CDR1 reads MNHEY and CDR2 reads SVGAGI. These data belong to a study of T cell responses to AZD1222 COVID-19 vaccine (dated by TCRdb to about 2021). Looking at the study overall: AZD1222 recipients whose second dose came at about 4 weeks and those whose second dose came at about 12 weeks were combined into one group, since spike-specific TCR depth and breadth did not differ between the two schedules. TCR sequencing was performed for some 250 trial participants, of whom around 210 were given two doses of AZD1222 and around 25 were given two doses of MenACWY control vaccine. Trial participants were enrolled by age into subgroups of 18-55, 56-69 and 70-plus years, and about 150, 27 and 61 TCR-sequenced participants, respectively, were included in these subgroups.

The time point label for this specimen denotes: baseline before first vaccination. Vaccinee samples came from UK trials COV001 and COV002, including a single-blind randomized controlled phase 2/3 trial of AZD1222 (ChAdOx1 nCoV-19) in healthy adults. Trial participant PBMC samples were collected at day 0 and day 28 after the second dose for TCRbeta chain sequencing. Paper-wide results and their limitations: The vaccine-associated CD4 TCRs covered the entire spike protein, and the dominant responses fell in regions 160-218 and 743-854. Because no day 14 peak-response samples were available, repertoires were characterized only after the peak T cell response. Only five to seven AZD1222 recipients were SARS-CoV-2 seropositive at baseline, limiting conclusions about previously exposed vaccinees. In the small 56-69-year group, the increase in depth fell short of significance, most likely because of low power. Epitopes outside the regions mutated in the B.1.351 and B.1.1.7 variants were reportedly recognized by nearly half of the unique spike-specific TCRs. Participants were mostly white British and included more females than males, and it was suggested by the authors that clonal diversity may have been underestimated. After two AZD1222 doses, both the breadth and the depth of spike-specific TCRs were significantly higher than at day 0 and than in MenACWY recipients.

The specimen was peripheral blood, collected on day 0 of AZD1222 vaccination. This clonotype was obtained from an adult in good health. The chain employs TRBV6-5 and TRBJ1-5; the D gene is not confidently resolved. The nucleotides are TGTGCCAGCAGTTTTTCTAAACGTAGCAATCAGCCCCAGCATTTT. This is translated as CASSFSKRSNQPQHF.